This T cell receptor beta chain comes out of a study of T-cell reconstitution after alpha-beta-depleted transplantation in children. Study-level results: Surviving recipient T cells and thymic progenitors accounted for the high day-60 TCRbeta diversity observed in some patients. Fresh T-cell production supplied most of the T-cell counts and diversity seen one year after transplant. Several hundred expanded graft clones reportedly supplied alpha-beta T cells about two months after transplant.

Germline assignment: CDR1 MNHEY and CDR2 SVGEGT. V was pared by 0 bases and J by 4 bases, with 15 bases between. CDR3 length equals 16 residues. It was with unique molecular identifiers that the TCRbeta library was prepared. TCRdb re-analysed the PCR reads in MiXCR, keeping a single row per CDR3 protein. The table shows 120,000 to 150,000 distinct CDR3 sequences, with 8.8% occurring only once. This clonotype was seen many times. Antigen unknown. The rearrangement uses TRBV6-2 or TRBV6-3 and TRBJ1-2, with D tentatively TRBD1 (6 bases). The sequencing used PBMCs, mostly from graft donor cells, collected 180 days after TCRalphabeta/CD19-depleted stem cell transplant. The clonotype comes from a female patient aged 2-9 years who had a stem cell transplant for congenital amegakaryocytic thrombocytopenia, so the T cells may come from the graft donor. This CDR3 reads CASSYSKTQGSYGYTF. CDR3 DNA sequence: TGTGCCAGCAGTTACTCGAAGACACAGGGTTCCTATGGCTACACCTTC.